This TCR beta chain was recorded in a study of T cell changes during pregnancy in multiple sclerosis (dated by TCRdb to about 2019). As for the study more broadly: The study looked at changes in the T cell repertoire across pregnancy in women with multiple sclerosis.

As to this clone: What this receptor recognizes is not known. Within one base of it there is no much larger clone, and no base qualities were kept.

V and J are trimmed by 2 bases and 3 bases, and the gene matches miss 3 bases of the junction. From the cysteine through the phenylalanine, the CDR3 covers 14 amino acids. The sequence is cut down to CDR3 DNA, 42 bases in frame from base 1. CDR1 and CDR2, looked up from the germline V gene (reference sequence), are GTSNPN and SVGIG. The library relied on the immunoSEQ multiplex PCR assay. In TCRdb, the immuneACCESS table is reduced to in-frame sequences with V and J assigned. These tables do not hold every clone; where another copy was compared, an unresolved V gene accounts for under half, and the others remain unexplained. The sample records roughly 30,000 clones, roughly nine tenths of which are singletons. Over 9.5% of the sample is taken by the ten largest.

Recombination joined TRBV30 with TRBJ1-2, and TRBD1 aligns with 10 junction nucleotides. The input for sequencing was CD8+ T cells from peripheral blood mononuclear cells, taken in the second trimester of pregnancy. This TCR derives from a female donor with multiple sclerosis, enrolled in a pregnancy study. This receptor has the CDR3 CAWSPGTGDYGYTF. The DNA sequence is TGTGCCTGGAGTCCCGGGACAGGGGACTATGGCTACACCTTC. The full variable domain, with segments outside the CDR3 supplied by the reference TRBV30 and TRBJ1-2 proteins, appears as SQTIHQWPATLVQPVGSPLSLECTVEGTSNPNLYWYRQAAGRGLQLLFYSVGIGQISSEVPQNLSASRPQDRQFILSSKKLLLSDSGFYLCAWSPGTGDYGYTFGSGTRLTVV.